This T cell receptor (beta chain) is from a study of vaccination and CD4 T cells after COVID-19. Study details: Convalescent cases consisted of six males and four females, of whom two were Hispanic. The study collected post-vaccine samples a median around 72 days after dose two, with a range of 14 to 241. Study-wide findings and caveats: In median terms, SARS-CoV-2-reactive clonotypes went from about 20 to 38, a nonsignificant rise.

Treatment in this sample: approximately 9-day PBMC culture with coronavirus spike peptide pools or control peptides (ViraFEST assay). This clonotype appeared a single time. The target antigen is unknown. This CDR3 has 14 amino acids. Germline-derived CDR1 and CDR2 are DFQATT and SNEGSKA (reference sequence). V was shortened by 3 bases and J by 2 bases, with 12 bases between the two germline ends. At the Johns Hopkins FTIC core, DNA taken from cultured CD4+ T cells was sequenced by way of the Oncomine TCR Beta short-read assay. It was from cultured CD4+ T cells that genomic DNA was extracted. From the PCR reads, TCRdb called clonotypes with MiXCR, one entry per CDR3 protein. The data contain approximately 20,000 distinct CDR3 sequences, almost 50% of them singletons.

The TCR comes from a human donor who had recovered from COVID-19. Sequencing used CD4+ T cells from blood, cultured in vitro. The chain is built from TRBV20-1 and TRBJ2-3; possible D gene TRBD2, 5 bases. The CDR3 spells CSASYGGPTDTQYF. The CDR3 region has the DNA TGCAGTGCTAGCTACGGAGGACCCACAGATACGCAGTATTTT.